This T cell receptor (beta chain) was obtained from a study of blood T cell repertoires in COVID-19. For the study at large: Sites in the United States, Italy and Spain provided acute and convalescent COVID-19 samples. Sources were T cells, B-cell-depleted T cells, or PBMCs; the material itself was cDNA or gDNA.

The assay was immunoSEQ multiplex PCR, and TCRdb's table has in-frame clones only and misses some. The data show approximately 250,000 clones, around 84% seen once. J gave up 0 bases and V 5 bases, and 4 bases lay outside the gene matches. The CDR3 consists of 16 residues. Germline loops: CDR1 SGHTA, CDR2 FQGTGA. Sequenced input: peripheral blood. This clonotype originated in a middle-aged man with acute or convalescent COVID-19. V usage is TRBV7-3 and J usage is TRBJ2-4; 10 bases are a match to TRBD2. The CDR3 DNA is TGTGCCAGCAGCCCCAGCGGGGGGGGAGCCAAAAACATTCAGTACTTC. Its translation is CASSPSGGGAKNIQYF.